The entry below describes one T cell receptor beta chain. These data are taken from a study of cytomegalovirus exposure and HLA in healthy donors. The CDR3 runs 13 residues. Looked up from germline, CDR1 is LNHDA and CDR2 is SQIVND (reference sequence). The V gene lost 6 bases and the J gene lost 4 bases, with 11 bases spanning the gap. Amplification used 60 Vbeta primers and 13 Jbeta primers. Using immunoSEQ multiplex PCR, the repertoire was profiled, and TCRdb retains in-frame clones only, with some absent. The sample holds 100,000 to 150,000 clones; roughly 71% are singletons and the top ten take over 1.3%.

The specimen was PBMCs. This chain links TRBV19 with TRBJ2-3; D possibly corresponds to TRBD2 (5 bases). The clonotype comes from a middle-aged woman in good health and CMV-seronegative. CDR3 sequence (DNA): TGTGCCAGTAGACGGGATAGCGCAGATACGCAGTATTTT. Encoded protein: CASRRDSADTQYF.